This TCR beta chain was identified in a study of STAT5B mutations in CD4+ large granular lymphocyte leukemia. The CDR3 runs to 16 residues. Trimming removed 4 bases from V and 0 bases from J, with 12 bases in between. Germline V lookup: CDR1 MNHNS, CDR2 SASEGT. The repertoire was sequenced with immunoSEQ multiplex PCR; TCRdb's copy has only in-frame clones and lacks some. Here the sample spans tens of thousands of clones, 74% being singletons. This TCR derives from a human donor in good health. Material for sequencing was CD4+ T cells from blood buffy coats. The rearrangement joins TRBV6-1 to TRBJ1-4; D might be TRBD1 (5 bases). Here the CDR3 reads CASSVFWGTTNEKLFF. The CDR3 DNA follows: TGTGCCAGCAGTGTATTTTGGGGGACAACTAATGAAAAACTGTTTTTT.